The clone carrying this T cell receptor (beta chain) was observed once. cDNA came from roughly 0.53 to 1 ug RNA primed by random hexamers. Amplification of TCR beta CDR3 by immunoSEQ multiplex PCR spanned 54 Vbeta and 13 Jbeta. TCRdb passed the immunoSEQ multiplex PCR reads through MiXCR, listing each CDR3 protein once. The repertoire holds 200,000 to 300,000 distinct CDR3 sequences, with 95% to 97% as singletons. J lost 4 bases, V lost 0 bases, and 7 bases had no gene match. Germline-derived CDR1 and CDR2 are LGHDT and YNNKEL (reference sequence). The CDR3 loop spans 16 amino acids. This sample is part of a study of CD8 T cells in Susac syndrome. About the research overall: When blood was drawn, patients with Susac syndrome were on intravenous immunoglobulin alone, on corticosteroids, or therapy-naive.

Sequences were obtained from CD4+ T cells from PBMCs. The sequence came from a human donor with Susac syndrome. The chain couples TRBV3-1 to TRBJ1-2; the match to TRBD1 covers 8 bases. CDR3 nucleotide sequence: TGTGCCAGCAGCCAAGAAGACAGGGGAGGTGTCTATGGCTACACCTTC. Translation: CASSQEDRGGVYGYTF.